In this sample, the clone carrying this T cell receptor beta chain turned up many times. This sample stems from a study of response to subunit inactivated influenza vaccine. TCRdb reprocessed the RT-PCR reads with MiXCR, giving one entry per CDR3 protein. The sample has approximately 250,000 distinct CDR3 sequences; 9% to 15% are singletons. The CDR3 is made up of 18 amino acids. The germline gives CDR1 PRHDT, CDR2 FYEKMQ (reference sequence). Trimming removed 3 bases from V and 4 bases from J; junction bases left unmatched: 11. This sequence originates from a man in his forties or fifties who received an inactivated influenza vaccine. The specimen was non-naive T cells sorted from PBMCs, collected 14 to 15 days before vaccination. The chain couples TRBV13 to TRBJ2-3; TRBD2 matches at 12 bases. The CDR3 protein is CASSLAKYGLAGSDTQYF. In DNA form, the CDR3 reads TGTGCCAGCAGCTTGGCCAAATATGGACTAGCGGGGTCAGATACGCAGTATTTT.